Included here is one T cell receptor (beta chain) sequence, with context. Its specificity is not known. Genomic DNA provided the template from which TCR beta VDJ and CDR3 profiles were obtained. TCRdb itself ran the reads through MiXCR, one entry per CDR3 protein. Among fewer than 200,000 distinct CDR3 sequences listed, less than 50% were seen once. Per germline, CDR1 SGHKS and CDR2 YYEKEE (reference sequence). The CDR3 is made up of 13 amino acids. V was cut by 4 bases and J by 13 bases, with 15 bases left in between. For sequencing, patients were chosen who had shown expansion of CD8+CD57+ cells by flow cytometry. These data are taken from a study of CD8+CD57+ T cells in acquired aplastic anemia. Notes on the study in general: The number of CD8+ CDR3 sequences shared by patients and controls was around 30.

This receptor was taken from a human donor with aplastic anemia. The source material was sorted CD4+, CD8+, or CD8+CD57+ T cells (not recorded which) from PBMCs. The chain carries TRBV5-5 and TRBJ1-6; D possibly corresponds to TRBD1 (6 bases). The CDR3 sequence is CASSKQGWYPLHF. The CDR3 DNA follows: TGTGCCAGCAGCAAACAGGGATGGTATCCCCTCCACTTT.